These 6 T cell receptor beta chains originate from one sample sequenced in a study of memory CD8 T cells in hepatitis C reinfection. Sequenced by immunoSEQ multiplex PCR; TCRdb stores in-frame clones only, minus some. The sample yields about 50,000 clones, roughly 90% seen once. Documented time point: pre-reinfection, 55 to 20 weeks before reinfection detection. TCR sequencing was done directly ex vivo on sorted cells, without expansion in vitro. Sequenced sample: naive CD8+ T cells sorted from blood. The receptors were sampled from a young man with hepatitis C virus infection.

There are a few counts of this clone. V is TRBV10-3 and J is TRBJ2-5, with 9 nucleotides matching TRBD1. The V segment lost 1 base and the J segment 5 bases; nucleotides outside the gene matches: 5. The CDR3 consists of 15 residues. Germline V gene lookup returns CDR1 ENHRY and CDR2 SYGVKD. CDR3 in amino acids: CAISEYRGLEETQYF. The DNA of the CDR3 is TGTGCCATCAGTGAGTACAGGGGGCTAGAGGAGACCCAGTACTTC.

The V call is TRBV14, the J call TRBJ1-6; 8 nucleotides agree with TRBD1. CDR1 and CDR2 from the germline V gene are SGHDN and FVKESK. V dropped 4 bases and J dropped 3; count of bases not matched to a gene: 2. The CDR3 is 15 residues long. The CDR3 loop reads CASSLGQGYNSPLHF. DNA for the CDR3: TGTGCCAGCAGCCTTGGACAGGGCTATAATTCACCCCTCCACTTT.

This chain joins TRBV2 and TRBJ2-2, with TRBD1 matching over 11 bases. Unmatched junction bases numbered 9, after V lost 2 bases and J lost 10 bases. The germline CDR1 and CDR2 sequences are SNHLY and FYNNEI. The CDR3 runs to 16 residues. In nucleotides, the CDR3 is TGTGCCAGCAGTGAACTAGGACAGGGGGCGGTAGAGGAGCTGTTTTTT. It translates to CASSELGQGAVEELFF.

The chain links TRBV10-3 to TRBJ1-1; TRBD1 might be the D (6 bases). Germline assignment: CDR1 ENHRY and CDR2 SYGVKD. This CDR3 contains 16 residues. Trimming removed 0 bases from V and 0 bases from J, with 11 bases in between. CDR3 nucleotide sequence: TGTGCCATCAGTGAGTCATGGGACACCTTGAACACTGAAGCTTTCTTT. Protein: CAISESWDTLNTEAFF.

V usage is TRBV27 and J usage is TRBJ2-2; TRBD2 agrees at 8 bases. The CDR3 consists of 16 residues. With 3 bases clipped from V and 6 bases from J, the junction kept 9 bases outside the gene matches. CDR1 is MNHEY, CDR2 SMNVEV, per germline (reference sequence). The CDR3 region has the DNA TGTGCCAGCAGTTTTCTGGGACTAGAAGGACCCGGGGAGCTGTTTTTT. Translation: CASSFLGLEGPGELFF.

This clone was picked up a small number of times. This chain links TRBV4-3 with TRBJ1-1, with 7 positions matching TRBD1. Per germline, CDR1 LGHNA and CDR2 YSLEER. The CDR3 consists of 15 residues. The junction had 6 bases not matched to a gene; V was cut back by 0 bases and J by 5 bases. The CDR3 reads CASSQDWQGGTEAFF. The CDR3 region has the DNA TGCGCCAGCAGCCAAGATTGGCAGGGGGGAACTGAAGCTTTCTTT.